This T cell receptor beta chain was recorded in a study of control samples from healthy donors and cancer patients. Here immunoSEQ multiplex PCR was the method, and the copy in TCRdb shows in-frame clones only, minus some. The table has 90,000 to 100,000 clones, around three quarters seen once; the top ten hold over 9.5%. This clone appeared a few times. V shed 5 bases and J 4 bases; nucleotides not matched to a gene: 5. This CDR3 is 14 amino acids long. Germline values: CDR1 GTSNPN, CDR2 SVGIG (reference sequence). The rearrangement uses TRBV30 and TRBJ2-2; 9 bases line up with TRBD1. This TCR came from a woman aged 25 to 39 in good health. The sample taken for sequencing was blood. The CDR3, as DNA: TGTGCCTGGGGACAGGGGAGGTTCACCGGGGAGCTGTTTTTT. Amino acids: CAWGQGRFTGELFF.